Described below is a single T cell receptor beta chain sequence and its context. What it binds is unknown. The data belong to a study of shared clonotypes between healthy human individuals. Study summary: Each donor's CD4 naive and CD4 memory cells filled three plates apiece, CD8 naive two, and CD8 memory one. Study-wide findings and caveats: Donor clonotype sharing was expected to depend on sequencing depth. Tissue TCR repertoires likely differ from these blood-only repertoires. Relative to their counterparts shared across all four donors, non-shared clonotypes exhibited diminished generation probabilities.

Naive CD8 isolation took CD45RO-negative cells positively selected for CCR7 and excluded terminally differentiated effector memory CD45RA+ cells. Method: immunoSEQ multiplex PCR; TCRdb's copy keeps in-frame clones and lacks some. The sample carries 1.5 million to 2.5 million clones, less than 95% recorded once. From germline, CDR1 is SQVTM and CDR2 ANQGSEA. This CDR3 region has 12 residues. The J segment lost 4 bases and the V segment lost 7 bases, leaving 6 bases of the junction unmatched. This TCR derives from a man younger than 35 in good health. The sample taken for sequencing was naive CD8+ T cells sorted from blood. V and J are TRBV29-1 and TRBJ2-7, with 8 bases identical to TRBD1. The CDR3 region is CSARTGIYEQYF. CDR3 nucleotides: TGCAGCGCCCGGACAGGGATTTACGAGCAGTACTTC.